Presented here are 25 T cell receptor beta chains from one specimen sequenced in a study of Tregs in tolerant kidney transplant recipients. Related graft donors supplied nonmyeloablative bone marrow transplants, and mixed chimerism was transient. The repertoire was sequenced with immunoSEQ multiplex PCR; TCRdb's copy has only in-frame clones and lacks some. The table has 65,000 or so clones, around 87% seen once. The starting material was CD4+ T cells from blood (PBMCs), obtained 6 months after the transplant. These receptors all stem from a human patient who received a combined kidney and bone marrow transplant. Certain T cells may be donor cells from the graft.

In its sample, this clone was seen a few times. The chain recombines TRBV7-9 with TRBJ1-4; the D is unclear. The CDR3 is made up of 12 amino acids. The V end was cut by 3 bases, the J end by 6 bases, with 5 bases between. Germline values: CDR1 SEHNR, CDR2 FQNEAQ (reference sequence). CDR3 region: CASSLRDEKLFF. CDR3 DNA: TGTGCCAGCAGCTTGAGGGATGAAAAACTGTTTTTT.

This clone has just a few counts. The genes are TRBV5-8 and TRBJ1-3; 7 bases align to TRBD1. CDR1 and CDR2 from the germline V gene are SGHTS and YDEGEE. Losses at the gene ends were 2 bases for V and 0 bases for J; bases not matched to a gene: 5. CDR3 size: 16 residues. This CDR3 reads CASSFLGTDSGNTIYF. As DNA, the CDR3 is TGTGCCAGCAGCTTTTTGGGGACAGACTCTGGAAACACCATATATTTT.

The chain carries TRBV5-1 and TRBJ2-7, with 7 bases identical to TRBD2. The junction had 7 bases not matched to a gene; V was cut back by 8 bases and J by 2 bases. The CDR3 contains 13 residues. The V gene's germline CDR1 is SGHRS and CDR2 YFSETQ. This chain's CDR3 is CASALAMTYEQYF. In DNA form, the CDR3 reads TGCGCCAGTGCACTAGCGATGACCTACGAGCAGTACTTC.

V and J are TRBV28 and TRBJ1-5; no reliable D call. The length of the CDR3 is 16 residues. The germline V gene encodes CDR1 MDHEN and CDR2 SYDVKM. Trimming removed 2 bases at V and 0 bases at J, with 11 bases between. The CDR3 here is CASSLREFYSNQPQHF. As DNA, the CDR3 is TGTGCCAGCAGTTTAAGAGAATTCTATAGCAATCAGCCCCAGCATTTT.

Written as DNA, the CDR3 is TGTGCCAGCACCCCCGGGGGGGACGCATCCTACGAGCAGTACTTC. Protein: CASTPGGDASYEQYF. The rearrangement links TRBV11-3 to TRBJ2-7, with 8 bases that match TRBD2. This CDR3 is built from 15 residues. The germline V gene encodes CDR1 SGHNT and CDR2 YENEEA. V lost 7 bases and J lost 1; bases outside the gene matches: 9. The entire variable domain, with the rest obtained from reference TRBV11-3 and TRBJ2-7, is as follows: EAGVVQSPRYKIIEKKQPVAFWCNPISGHNTLYWYLQNLGQGPELLIRYENEEAVDDSQLPKDRFSAERLKGVDSTLKIQPAELGDSAVYLCASTPGGDASYEQYFGPGTRLTVT.

The chain links TRBV19 to TRBJ2-7, with 8 bases fitting TRBD1. This CDR3 is 14 amino acids long. V shed 2 bases and J 5 bases; nucleotides not matched to a gene: 5. Germline CDR1 is LNHDA and CDR2 is SQIVND (reference sequence). The CDR3 region has the DNA TGTGCCAGTAGTATACAGGGGGCGCACAACGAGCAGTACTTC. It encodes CASSIQGAHNEQYF.

The CDR3 region has the DNA TGTGCCAGCAGCTTTAGGGGGAACACTGAAGCTTTCTTT. It codes for CASSFRGNTEAFF. The chain recombines TRBV11-3 with TRBJ1-1; the D gene is possibly TRBD1 (5 bases). The CDR3 runs to 13 residues. Germline V gene sequence: CDR1 SGHNT, CDR2 YENEEA. Trimming removed 3 bases at V and 1 base at J, with 6 bases between. The full variable domain, in which reference TRBV11-3 and TRBJ1-1 provide the parts outside the CDR3, is EAGVVQSPRYKIIEKKQPVAFWCNPISGHNTLYWYLQNLGQGPELLIRYENEEAVDDSQLPKDRFSAERLKGVDSTLKIQPAELGDSAVYLCASSFRGNTEAFFGQGTRLTVV.

The chain couples TRBV5-1 to TRBJ2-7; TRBD1 agrees at 7 bases. The trim removed 4 bases at V and 2 bases at J, leaving 6 bases unmatched. This CDR3 is built from 14 residues. Germline V gives CDR1 SGHRS, CDR2 YFSETQ. The chain's CDR3 is CASSQSGQTYEQYF. CDR3 DNA: TGCGCCAGCAGCCAGTCGGGACAGACCTACGAGCAGTACTTC.

The V call is TRBV4-1, the J call TRBJ2-5; the D gene is possibly TRBD1 (9 bases). V was pared by 4 bases and J by 3 bases, with 21 bases between. CDR3 length: 17 residues. In germline, CDR1 is MGHRA, CDR2 YSYEKL. This CDR3 is CASSPDRGVAGKETQYF. CDR3 nucleotides: TGCGCCAGCAGCCCAGACAGGGGGGTAGCGGGGAAAGAGACCCAGTACTTC.

CDR3 region: CASSWGGSSGTGEQFF. For the CDR3, the DNA is TGTGCCAGCAGCTGGGGGGGTAGTAGCGGGACCGGTGAGCAGTTCTTC. V gene TRBV7-6 combines with J gene TRBJ2-1, with TRBD2 identical over 8 bases. Germline V lookup: CDR1 SGHVS, CDR2 FNYEAQ. V was pared by 4 bases and J by 9 bases, with 14 bases of the junction left unmatched. The length of the CDR3 is 16 residues.

The chain has TRBV11-2 and TRBJ2-2; TRBD1 agrees at 9 bases. J lost 4 bases, V lost 5 bases, and 5 bases had no gene match. Germline V CDR1 and CDR2: SGHAT, FQNNGV. The CDR3 consists of 15 residues. In DNA, the CDR3 is TGTGCCAGCAGCCGATGGACAGGGGCCACCGGGGAGCTGTTTTTT. Its protein is CASSRWTGATGELFF.

The chain has TRBV9 and TRBJ2-5; possible D gene TRBD2, 5 bases. The CDR3 totals 14 residues. V lost 0 bases to trimming and J lost 4 bases, with 10 bases between them. Germline-derived CDR1 and CDR2 are SGDLS and YYNGEE. CDR3 sequence: CASSVGGGPETQYF. The CDR3 nucleotides read TGTGCCAGCAGCGTAGGCGGCGGGCCAGAGACCCAGTACTTC.

J is TRBJ2-5 and V is TRBV5-6; D perhaps matches TRBD2 (5 bases). Germline V lookup: CDR1 SGHDT, CDR2 YYEEEE. The CDR3 has 12 amino acids. The V gene lost 3 bases and the J gene lost 6 bases, with 9 bases spanning the gap. CDR3 in amino acids: CASSWEHKTQYF. For the CDR3, the DNA is TGTGCCAGCAGCTGGGAGCATAAGACCCAGTACTTC.

The rearrangement links TRBV10-1 to TRBJ1-5, with 8 positions matching TRBD1. The germline CDR1 and CDR2 sequences are WNHNN and SYGVQD (reference sequence). This CDR3 comprises 17 residues. Trimming removed 2 bases from V and 5 bases from J; junction bases left unmatched: 11. The CDR3 loop is CASSEEEDGTGHQPQHF. The CDR3 nucleotides are TGCGCCAGCAGTGAGGAGGAGGATGGGACAGGCCATCAGCCCCAGCATTTT.

The chain has TRBV15 and TRBJ1-2, with TRBD1 matching over 9 bases. Trimming took 2 bases from V and 4 from J; bases not matched to a gene: 5. The CDR3 has 15 amino acids. The germline V gene has CDR1 LNHNV and CDR2 YYDKDF (reference sequence). CDR3 bases: TGTGCCACCAGCAGAAACAGGGGGCTGGGCTATGGCTACACCTTC. Translating gives CATSRNRGLGYGYTF. The full variable domain, with the rest looked up from reference TRBV15 and TRBJ1-2, is DAMVIQNPRYQVTQFGKPVTLSCSQTLNHNVMYWYQQKSSQAPKLLFHYYDKDFNNEADTPDNFQSRRPNTSFCFLDIRSPGLGDTAMYLCATSRNRGLGYGYTFGSGTRLTVV.

This clone showed up just a few times. The chain carries TRBV1 and TRBJ2-6; the table's D call of TRBD2 was not tested on the DNA. TRBV1 represents a pseudogene. This CDR3 comprises 19 residues. In nucleotides, the CDR3 is TGCACCAGCAGCCAAGATAGCTTCCCTCGACCCTCTGGGGCCAACGTCCTGACTTTC. Translating it yields CTSSQDSFPRPSGANVLTF.

CDR3 in amino acids: CASSLDPGVTNTEAFF. The CDR3 coding sequence is TGCGCCAGCAGCCTTGATCCGGGGGTCACAAACACTGAAGCTTTCTTT. V usage is TRBV5-1 and J usage is TRBJ1-1; weak D call: TRBD1 (5 bases). V was clipped by 4 bases and J by 2 bases, with 18 bases between them. There are 16 residues in the CDR3. Germline V gene data show CDR1 as SGHRS and CDR2 as YFSETQ.

Details on this clone: The sample contains more than one DNA sequence encoding this CDR3. The rearrangement uses TRBV5-1 and TRBJ1-6; 10 bases map to TRBD1. The germline gives CDR1 SGHRS, CDR2 YFSETQ. CDR3 length equals 15 residues. After removal of 4 bases from V and 10 bases from J, the junction contained 8 bases not matched to a gene. The CDR3 DNA sequence: TGCGCCAGCAGCGCCTCCGGGACAGGGGAATCACCCCTCCACTTT. Amino acid sequence: CASSASGTGESPLHF.

This chain joins TRBV11-2 and TRBJ1-3; the D is unclear. Germline assignment: CDR1 SGHAT and CDR2 FQNNGV. V lost 1 base, J lost 7 bases, and 14 bases lay in between. This CDR3 spans 15 amino acids. The CDR3 nucleotides read TGTGCCAGCAGCTTAGGAGGAGGTCGGGCGAACACCATATATTTT. Translation gives CASSLGGGRANTIYF.

The V and J genes are TRBV4-1 and TRBJ2-1; 10 bases match TRBD2. Per germline, CDR1 MGHRA and CDR2 YSYEKL. This CDR3 has 17 amino acids. Trimming removed 0 bases from V and 6 bases from J; junction bases left unmatched: 8. CDR3 sequence reads: CASSQDTSGTFRNEQFF. In DNA, the CDR3 is TGCGCCAGCAGCCAAGATACTAGCGGGACGTTTCGCAATGAGCAGTTCTTC.

The chain couples TRBV19 to TRBJ2-7, with D tentatively TRBD2 (6 bases). Germline assignment: CDR1 LNHDA and CDR2 SQIVND (reference sequence). This CDR3 contains 15 residues. With 7 bases removed from V and 0 bases from J, the gap between germline ends came to 16 bases. CDR3 loop: CASKNNFGSSYEQYF. The CDR3 DNA sequence: TGTGCCAGTAAAAATAATTTCGGGAGCTCCTACGAGCAGTACTTC.

The V call is TRBV19, the J call TRBJ1-2; D unclear. The ends were cut back, 5 bases at V and 0 bases at J, with 16 bases in the middle. Germline assignment: CDR1 LNHDA and CDR2 SQIVND (reference sequence). This CDR3 has 16 amino acids. The CDR3: CASSAQNSPTNYGYTF. CDR3 in DNA: TGTGCCAGTAGTGCCCAGAACAGCCCAACTAACTATGGCTACACCTTC.

The J gene is TRBJ2-5, the V gene TRBV10-3; D gene uncertain. In germline, CDR1 is ENHRY, CDR2 SYGVKD. V shed 10 bases and J shed 5 bases, with 20 bases lying between them. The CDR3 extends over 14 amino acids. This CDR3 reads CATTIGSIGETQYF. The CDR3 coding sequence is TGTGCCACCACGATTGGGTCCATCGGGGAGACCCAGTACTTC.

This chain links TRBV10-3 with TRBJ2-1; D might be TRBD2 (6 bases). The germline CDR1 and CDR2 sequences are ENHRY and SYGVKD. This CDR3 contains 16 residues. V was pared by 3 bases and J by 7 bases, with 19 bases between. The CDR3 spells CAISDLGFGGANEQFF. The CDR3 DNA reads TGTGCCATCAGTGATTTGGGATTTGGAGGGGCTAATGAGCAGTTCTTC.

The CDR3 here is CASSLVREGLEQYF. DNA for the CDR3: TGCGCCAGCAGCTTGGTTCGGGAGGGCCTCGAGCAGTACTTC. The chain uses TRBV5-1 and TRBJ2-7, with 8 positions matching TRBD2. CDR1 SGHRS and CDR2 YFSETQ come from the germline V gene. The CDR3 has 14 residues. The J segment lost 6 bases and the V segment lost 0 bases, leaving 5 bases of the junction unmatched.